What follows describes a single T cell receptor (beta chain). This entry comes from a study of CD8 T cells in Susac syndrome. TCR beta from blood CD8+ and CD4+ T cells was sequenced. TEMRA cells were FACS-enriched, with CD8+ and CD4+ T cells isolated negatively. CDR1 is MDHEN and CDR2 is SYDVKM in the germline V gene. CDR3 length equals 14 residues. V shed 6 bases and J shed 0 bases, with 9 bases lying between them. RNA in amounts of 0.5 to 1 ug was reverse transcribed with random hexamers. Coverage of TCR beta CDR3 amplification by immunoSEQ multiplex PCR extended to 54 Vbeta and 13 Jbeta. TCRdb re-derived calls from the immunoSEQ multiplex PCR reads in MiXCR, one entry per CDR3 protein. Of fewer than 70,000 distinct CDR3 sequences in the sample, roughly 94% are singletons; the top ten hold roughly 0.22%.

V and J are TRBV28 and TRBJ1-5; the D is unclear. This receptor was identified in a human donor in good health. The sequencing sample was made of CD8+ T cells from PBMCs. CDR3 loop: CASSRPDSNQPQHF. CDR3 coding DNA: TGTGCCAGCAGCCGACCTGATAGCAATCAGCCCCAGCATTTT.